The 21 T cell receptor beta chains below all came from one sample that was sequenced in a study of T cell responses to AZD1222 COVID-19 vaccine. The assay was immunoSEQ multiplex PCR, and TCRdb's table has in-frame clones only and misses some. This table has approximately 210,000 clones, about nine tenths appearing once. Sequences were derived from peripheral blood, sampled 28 days after the second AZD1222 dose. The receptors here all came from an adult who received the AZD1222 COVID-19 vaccine.

The V gene is TRBV6-2 or TRBV6-3, the J gene TRBJ2-7, with TRBD1 as a possible D gene (6 bases). V lost 4 bases and J lost 6, with 19 bases in between. This CDR3 contains 15 residues. Germline-derived CDR1 and CDR2 are MNHEY and SVGEGT. The CDR3 nucleotides read TGTGCCAGCAGTTTCCCTAACAGGGATCTTGGCGAGCAGTACTTC. Its protein product is CASSFPNRDLGEQYF.

V is TRBV6-5 and J is TRBJ2-1; TRBD2 might be the D (6 bases). This CDR3 comprises 14 residues. Germline V gives CDR1 MNHEY, CDR2 SVGAGI. V dropped 6 bases and J dropped 6 bases, with 15 bases sitting between them. CDR3 sequence (DNA): TGTGCCAGCAGACGGGACTGGAGAATCAATGAGCAGTTCTTC. It is translated as CASRRDWRINEQFF.

The V call is TRBV19, the J call TRBJ1-5; D remains unclear. This CDR3 is built from 13 residues. CDR1 and CDR2 (germline): LNHDA, SQIVND (reference sequence). Trimming pared 5 bases from V and 2 bases from J, leaving 7 bases between. The CDR3 loop reads CASSSLGNQPQHF. The DNA for the CDR3 is TGTGCCAGTAGTTCACTGGGCAATCAGCCCCAGCATTTT. The full variable domain, with the rest looked up from reference TRBV19 and TRBJ1-5, is DGGITQSPKYLFRKEGQNVTLSCEQNLNHDAMYWYRQDPGQGLRLIYYSQIVNDFQKGDIAEGYSVSREKKESFPLTVTSAQKNPTAFYLCASSSLGNQPQHFGDGTRLSIL.

J is TRBJ1-5 and V is TRBV6-2 or TRBV6-3; D remains unclear. V was trimmed by 4 bases and J by 5 bases, leaving 9 bases between them. Germline V gene data show CDR1 as MNHEY and CDR2 as SVGEGT. The CDR3 length is 13 residues. CDR3 loop: CASSSNVDQPQHF. For the CDR3, the DNA is TGTGCCAGCAGTTCCAACGTGGATCAGCCCCAGCATTTT.

This chain connects TRBV27 to TRBJ1-2, with 9 bases aligning to TRBD1. Germline V CDR1 and CDR2: MNHEY, SMNVEV (reference sequence). The CDR3 covers 15 residues. Losses at the gene ends were 5 bases for V and 4 bases for J; bases not matched to a gene: 8. The CDR3 sequence: CASSVGQGTVYGYTF. DNA of the CDR3: TGTGCCAGCAGTGTGGGACAGGGTACGGTCTATGGCTACACCTTC.

The chain uses TRBV2 and TRBJ2-2; weak D call: TRBD2 (6 bases). From germline, CDR1 is SNHLY and CDR2 FYNNEI. The CDR3 extends over 17 amino acids. The germline V and J ends were trimmed by 8 bases and 0 bases, with 19 bases remaining between them. The CDR3 DNA is TGTGCCAGCTTGAGAGTTAGCGGAACTTCGAACACCGGGGAGCTGTTTTTT. As protein: CASLRVSGTSNTGELFF.

The chain carries TRBV12-5 and TRBJ2-7; D remains ambiguous. Germline V lookup: CDR1 LGHNT, CDR2 FRNRAP. This CDR3 is 12 amino acids long. V lost 6 bases and J 2 bases, leaving 8 bases between the germline ends. This chain's CDR3 is CASGTQTYEQYF. The CDR3 bases are TGTGCTAGTGGGACTCAAACCTACGAGCAGTACTTC.

The genes are TRBV11-2 and TRBJ1-3, with unresolved D. Germline CDR1 SGHAT, CDR2 FQNNGV. This CDR3 is 15 amino acids long. Deletions cut 1 base from V and 5 bases from J, with 12 bases between. The DNA of the CDR3 is TGTGCCAGCAGCTTAGTGTATCGGATTAGAAACACCATATATTTT. Its protein product is CASSLVYRIRNTIYF.

This chain links TRBV5-1 with TRBJ2-7, with D possibly being TRBD1 or TRBD2 (5 bases each). CDR1 and CDR2 from the germline V gene are SGHRS and YFSETQ. Trimming pared 5 bases from V and 4 bases from J, leaving 19 bases between. The CDR3 is made up of 15 amino acids. The CDR3 region is CASRRDRDAGYEQYF. The CDR3 DNA reads as TGCGCCAGCAGGCGAGACCGGGACGCCGGGTACGAGCAGTACTTC. Together with reference TRBV5-1 and TRBJ2-7, the CDR3 gives the full variable domain: KAGVTQTPRYLIKTRGQQVTLSCSPISGHRSVSWYQQTPGQGLQFLFEYFSETQRNKGNFPGRFSGRQFSNSRSEMNVSTLELGDSALYLCASRRDRDAGYEQYFGPGTRLTVT.

This rearrangement joins TRBV28 to TRBJ2-7; the D gene is possibly TRBD2 (7 bases). Germline V gene lookup returns CDR1 MDHEN and CDR2 SYDVKM. The CDR3 totals 15 residues. V lost 5 bases and J 3 bases, leaving 17 bases between the germline ends. CDR3 sequence reads: CASSEGGGRIYEQYF. CDR3 nucleotides: TGTGCCAGCAGTGAGGGAGGGGGGAGGATCTACGAGCAGTACTTC.

The gene calls are TRBV4-2 and TRBJ1-1, with D tentatively TRBD1 (5 bases). The CDR3 loop spans 15 amino acids. V shed 0 bases and J shed 5 bases, with 13 bases lying between them. Germline assignment: CDR1 LGHNA and CDR2 YNFKEQ. The CDR3: CASSQEESGQTEAFF. CDR3 nucleotides: TGTGCCAGCAGCCAAGAGGAGTCAGGGCAGACTGAAGCTTTCTTT.

The gene calls are TRBV28 and TRBJ2-7, with 7 bases lining up with TRBD1. V was pared by 4 bases and J by 2 bases, with 11 bases of the junction left unmatched. Germline CDR1 reads MDHEN; CDR2 reads SYDVKM. The CDR3 length is 16 residues. CDR3 bases: TGTGCCAGCAGTTCAGTTGGGACAGTTAGCCCCTACGAGCAGTACTTC. Its translation is CASSSVGTVSPYEQYF.

This chain joins TRBV5-1 and TRBJ2-3; 15 nucleotides align to TRBD2. V trimming: 1 base; J trimming: 5 bases; junction bases outside the gene matches: 11. CDR1 and CDR2 from the germline V gene are SGHRS and YFSETQ. The CDR3 loop spans 19 amino acids. CDR3 in DNA: TGCGCCAGCAGCTTGCAAGTTAGTGGGACTAGCGGGAGGAGAGATACGCAGTATTTT. Encoded protein: CASSLQVSGTSGRRDTQYF.

The V call is TRBV6-4, the J call TRBJ1-2; unclear D gene. Trimming took off 2 bases at V and 3 bases at J, with 7 bases between the two ends. The CDR3 covers 13 residues. The germline V gene encodes CDR1 MRHNA and CDR2 SNTAGT. The CDR3 DNA reads as TGTGCCAGCAGTGACGACTCGGACTATGGCTACACCTTC. Translating gives CASSDDSDYGYTF.

The V call is TRBV4-1, the J call TRBJ2-7, with D maybe TRBD2 (6 bases). This CDR3 comprises 15 residues. Trimming removed 1 base from V and 2 bases from J, with 12 bases in between. Germline lookup yields CDR1 MGHRA and CDR2 YSYEKL. CDR3 DNA sequence: TGCGCCAGCAGCCAAGCTGGCGGGGCAACCTACGAGCAGTACTTC. Translating gives CASSQAGGATYEQYF.

This rearrangement joins TRBV4-1 to TRBJ1-6; no clear D. In germline, CDR1 is MGHRA, CDR2 YSYEKL. V lost 4 bases and J lost 4, with 8 bases in between. The CDR3 runs to 14 residues. The CDR3 sequence is CASSPAGYNSPLHF. CDR3 nucleotides: TGCGCCAGCAGCCCCGCGGGGTATAATTCACCCCTCCACTTT.

The CDR3, as DNA: TGTGCCAGCAGTGACTGGCTAGCGGGTGAGCAGTTCTTC. As protein: CASSDWLAGEQFF. The chain employs TRBV6-4 and TRBJ2-1; 8 bases fit TRBD2. The V segment lost 1 base and the J segment 9 bases; nucleotides outside the gene matches: 2. Germline values: CDR1 MRHNA, CDR2 SNTAGT. The CDR3 length is 13 residues.

The rearrangement uses TRBV7-2 and TRBJ1-4; tentatively, D is TRBD1 (5 bases). The CDR3 is 16 amino acids. Germline lookup yields CDR1 SGHTA and CDR2 FQGNSA. The ends were cut back, 1 base at V and 0 bases at J, with 9 bases in the middle. CDR3 coding DNA: TGTGCCAGCAGCTTAGACAGGAGTGCAACTAATGAAAAACTGTTTTTT. Translating it yields CASSLDRSATNEKLFF. The complete variable domain, with remaining parts taken from reference TRBV7-2 and TRBJ1-4, reads GAGVSQSPSNKVTEKGKDVELRCDPISGHTALYWYRQSLGQGLEFLIYFQGNSAPDKSGLPSDRFSAERTGGSVSTLTIQRTQQEDSAVYLCASSLDRSATNEKLFFGSGTQLSVL.

This clone showed up just once. The V gene is TRBV11-3, the J gene TRBJ2-2; 9 positions agree with TRBD1. There are 19 residues in the CDR3. Germline loops: CDR1 SGHNT, CDR2 YENEEA. J gave up 4 bases and V 4 bases, and 16 bases lay outside the gene matches. DNA of the CDR3: TGTGCCAGCAGCTCCAGGGAGGATCCGGGACAGGGTGGCACCGGGGAGCTGTTTTTT. This translates into CASSSREDPGQGGTGELFF.

The J gene is TRBJ2-7, the V gene TRBV6-2 or TRBV6-3, with 8 bases lining up with TRBD1. Germline V gives CDR1 MNHEY, CDR2 SVGEGT. V was pared by 5 bases and J by 2 bases, with 8 bases of the junction left unmatched. CDR3 length: 15 residues. CDR3 in amino acids: CASSPGGIGTYEQYF. DNA of the CDR3: TGTGCCAGCAGTCCAGGGGGCATAGGCACCTACGAGCAGTACTTC.

The chain links TRBV2 to TRBJ2-2; 10 bases are a match to TRBD1. This CDR3 comprises 15 residues. Germline-derived CDR1 and CDR2 are SNHLY and FYNNEI. The ends lost 4 bases at V and 3 bases at J; junction bases unmatched: 2. The CDR3 DNA reads TGTGCCAGCAGTGTGGGACAGGGGTACACCGGGGAGCTGTTTTTT. Amino acids: CASSVGQGYTGELFF.